This T cell receptor beta chain was found in a study of molecular identifiers for immune sequencing clone quantification. Whole-study findings and limits: In cases of identical TCR molecules sharing a barcode, highly expanded clone sizes could be underestimated.

CDR3 length: 15 residues. Germline V gene lookup returns CDR1 SGDLS and CDR2 YYNGEE. The germline V and J ends were trimmed by 4 bases and 0 bases, with 11 bases remaining between them. Via MiXCR, TCRdb re-called the PCR reads, giving one row per CDR3 protein. The data contain about 640,000 distinct CDR3 sequences, less than 20% of them singletons. This clonotype was observed a handful of times. As yet, its antigen is unknown. This sequence originates from a human donor in good health. Some libraries in this study had Jurkat cell RNA spiked in. The specimen was naive CD8+ T cells from blood, with Jurkat cell RNA spiked in. The subset was: FACS-sorted CD8+CD4-CCR7+CD45RA+ naive T cells. V gene TRBV9 combines with J gene TRBJ1-3; D might be TRBD1 (6 bases). The CDR3, as DNA: TGTGCCAGCAGCTACGGACAGAACTCTGGAAACACCATATATTTT. Amino acid sequence: CASSYGQNSGNTIYF.